There are a few counts of the clone carrying this TCR beta chain. Its cognate antigen is unknown. The data originate from a study of T cell repertoires in cytomegalovirus infection. Across the study: A matching HLA type, together with CMV infection, was signaled by public TCR beta signatures.

Germline CDR1 SGHAT, CDR2 FQNNGV. The CDR3 contains 15 residues. Between the trimmed V and J ends, which lost 7 bases and 8 bases, there was a span of 24 bases. General study findings and limits: Cumulated frequencies of public TCR beta families served to identify carriers of CMV plus the relevant HLA. The ex vivo response was dominated by HLA-C-restricted CMV-specific TCR beta clonotypes.

TCRdb re-analysed the reads in MiXCR, keeping a single row per CDR3 protein. This table has roughly 69,000 distinct CDR3 sequences, about 26% appearing once. Sequenced material: CD8+ T cells from cultured PBMCs, taken from culture after CMV antigen stimulation. The chain employs TRBV11-2 and TRBJ2-7, with a tentative D call TRBD2 (6 bases). The receptor's source is a human donor in good health (CMV status not recorded). Some clones in this sample may be carry-over from other donors' samples. The CDR3 coding sequence is TGTGCCAGCACCGACCCCTCGAGCGGACTATACCAGCAGTACTTC. Its protein product is CASTDPSSGLYQQYF.